This entry features one T cell receptor (beta chain) sequence. What it binds is not known. The table came from immunoSEQ multiplex PCR; TCRdb's copy has only in-frame clones and leaves some out. The sample contains around 66,000 clones, about 67% of which appear only once. These data come from a study of vaccination effects on CD4 cells after COVID-19. Germline CDR1 LNHNV, CDR2 YYDKDF (reference sequence). The junction had 9 bases not matched to a gene; V was cut back by 0 bases and J by 7 bases. CDR3 size: 16 residues. It was after approximately 11 days of culture that CD4+ T cells were isolated. Vaccine administered to participants consisted of two doses of either BNT162b2 or mRNA-1273.

The gene calls are TRBV15 and TRBJ1-2; 9 bases are shared with TRBD1. This specimen was CD4+ T cells from PBMCs cultured without peptide, taken after COVID-19 vaccination. The receptor was isolated from a human donor who received a COVID-19 vaccine. The CDR3 nucleotides are TGTGCCACCAGCAGAGATTTACAGGGGGCTGAGGTTGGCTACACCTTC. This gives the protein CATSRDLQGAEVGYTF. Variable domain in full (rest from reference TRBV15 and TRBJ1-2): DAMVIQNPRYQVTQFGKPVTLSCSQTLNHNVMYWYQQKSSQAPKLLFHYYDKDFNNEADTPDNFQSRRPNTSFCFLDIRSPGLGDTAMYLCATSRDLQGAEVGYTFGSGTRLTVV.